This T cell receptor beta chain was recovered during a study of identical twins. The germline V and J ends were trimmed by 6 bases and 3 bases, with 14 bases remaining between them. Germline assignment: CDR1 DFQATT and CDR2 SNEGSKA (reference sequence). There are 13 residues in the CDR3. Donors uniformly comprised healthy Caucasians. The authors used template switching to add a universal primer site and gave cDNA unique molecular identifiers. Via MiXCR, TCRdb re-called the 5' RACE reads, giving one row per CDR3 protein. This table holds around 960,000 distinct CDR3 sequences, 9% to 15% found once. These data were also reused for a study on yellow fever vaccine responses in identical twins. That report notes: As reported, the vaccine T cell response of twins seemed partly convergent and partly personalized.

The origin of this receptor is a woman in her late teens or twenties in good health. V and J are TRBV20-1 and TRBJ2-5; possibly TRBD2 for D (6 bases). The sequenced sample consisted of PBMCs. The CDR3 DNA reads as TGCAGTGCCCGGGACTCGGTGAAAGAGACCCAGTACTTC. It yields the protein CSARDSVKETQYF.